The 25 T cell receptor beta chains presented below share a single source sample, sequenced in a study of blood T cell repertoires in COVID-19. The table came from immunoSEQ multiplex PCR; TCRdb's copy has only in-frame clones and leaves some out. This table has 48,000 or so clones, about nine tenths appearing once. Sequenced: peripheral blood. Receptors were obtained from a woman of 80 years or more with COVID-19, enrolled during active disease.

The gene calls are TRBV5-1 and TRBJ2-7, with D possibly being TRBD1 (5 bases). V shed 0 bases and J shed 5 bases, with 12 bases lying between them. The CDR3 runs 14 residues. Germline V gene data show CDR1 as SGHRS and CDR2 as YFSETQ. The DNA for the CDR3 is TGCGCCAGCAGCTTGGGTGACAGTACGCACGAGCAGTACTTC. Translating it yields CASSLGDSTHEQYF.

This rearrangement joins TRBV5-1 to TRBJ2-5; D possibly corresponds to TRBD1 (6 bases). Germline V gene sequence: CDR1 SGHRS, CDR2 YFSETQ. Trimming shortened V by 3 bases and J by 2 bases, and 11 bases separated the two germline ends. The CDR3 runs 14 residues. CDR3 sequence reads: CASSSGQPQETQYF. Written as DNA, the CDR3 is TGCGCCAGCAGCTCCGGACAGCCACAAGAGACCCAGTACTTC.

The chain uses TRBV15 and TRBJ1-4; D unresolved. Germline values: CDR1 LNHNV, CDR2 YYDKDF (reference sequence). The CDR3 has 13 residues. V lost 1 base, J lost 5 bases, and 5 bases lay in between. The DNA for the CDR3 is TGTGCCACCAGCAGAGCCCCGAATGAAAAACTGTTTTTT. It translates to CATSRAPNEKLFF.

This chain uses TRBV2 with TRBJ1-5, with unresolved D. V gave up 0 bases and J gave up 4 bases, with 10 bases separating them. Germline values: CDR1 SNHLY, CDR2 FYNNEI. The CDR3 sequence is 15 residues long. CDR3 residues: CASSEAGTANQPQHF. Written as DNA, the CDR3 is TGTGCCAGCAGTGAAGCTGGAACAGCTAATCAGCCCCAGCATTTT.

V usage is TRBV2 and J usage is TRBJ1-4; TRBD1 matches 8 bases. The CDR3 sequence is 14 residues long. V trimming: 5 bases; J trimming: 3 bases; junction bases outside the gene matches: 2. CDR1 is SNHLY and CDR2 is FYNNEI in the germline V gene. The CDR3: CASSLTGANEKLFF. In DNA, the CDR3 is TGTGCCAGCAGTCTGACAGGGGCTAATGAAAAACTGTTTTTT.

The gene calls are TRBV11-3 and TRBJ2-1, with a possible D match to TRBD1 (6 bases). The CDR3 loop spans 16 amino acids. CDR1 SGHNT and CDR2 YENEEA come from the germline V gene. Trimming cost V 0 bases and J 0 bases, with 9 bases left between them. The CDR3, as DNA: TGTGCCAGCAGCTTAGAAGGGGGATTCTCCTACAATGAGCAGTTCTTC. Translated, it gives CASSLEGGFSYNEQFF.

This sequence joins TRBV30 and TRBJ2-1; 8 positions match TRBD2. In germline, CDR1 is GTSNPN, CDR2 SVGIG (reference sequence). The J segment lost 7 bases and the V segment lost 4 bases, leaving 6 bases of the junction unmatched. CDR3 length: 13 amino acids. The CDR3 region has the DNA TGTGCCTGGAAGGTCGGGGGGGAAAATGAGCAGTTCTTC. The encoded protein is CAWKVGGENEQFF.

The chain has TRBV2 and TRBJ2-1, with TRBD2 identical over 7 bases. V lost 10 bases, J lost 6 bases, and 9 bases stayed unmatched. The length of the CDR3 is 13 residues. Germline V gives CDR1 SNHLY, CDR2 FYNNEI. The CDR3 DNA reads TGTGCCACCCACCTAGCGGAGCCCAATGAGCAGTTCTTC. This gives the protein CATHLAEPNEQFF.

For the CDR3, the DNA is TGTGCCAGCAGCATGCTGGGGACAGGGGGCGATCAGCCCCAGCATTTT. Translation gives CASSMLGTGGDQPQHF. This chain joins TRBV5-6 and TRBJ1-5; 12 bases align to TRBD1. The CDR3 is 16 residues long. Germline V gene lookup returns CDR1 SGHDT and CDR2 YYEEEE. Trimming took 4 bases from V and 5 from J; bases not matched to a gene: 7.

This chain joins TRBV3-1 (or the pseudogene TRBV3-2) and TRBJ2-1, with 10 bases aligning to TRBD2. CDR1 LGHDT and CDR2 YNNKEL come from the germline V gene (reference sequence). J was trimmed by 7 bases and V by 6 bases; bases with no gene match: 12. The CDR3 sequence is 16 residues long. DNA for the CDR3: TGTGCCAGCAGGGACTCAGCGGGGGGGCGGTGGAATGAGCAGTTCTTC. Translation: CASRDSAGGRWNEQFF.

The V gene is TRBV12-3 or TRBV12-4, the J gene TRBJ2-5, with 7 bases identical to TRBD1. J gave up 3 bases and V 6 bases, and 4 bases lay outside the gene matches. The CDR3 consists of 13 residues. The CDR3 DNA sequence: TGTGCCAGCAGCTGGGACAGCGAAGAGACCCAGTACTTC. It specifies CASSWDSEETQYF.

V and J are TRBV18 and TRBJ1-2; maybe TRBD1 (6 bases). This CDR3 is 14 amino acids long. Deletions cut 3 bases from V and 0 bases from J, with 8 bases between. CDR1 KGHSH and CDR2 LQKENI come from the germline V gene. The CDR3 region is CASSPDRPNYGYTF. In DNA form, the CDR3 reads TGTGCCAGCTCACCCGACAGGCCTAACTATGGCTACACCTTC.

The chain joins TRBV28 to TRBJ1-3, with TRBD1 matching over 8 bases. The V segment lost 7 bases and the J segment 3 bases; nucleotides outside the gene matches: 5. Germline CDR1 is MDHEN and CDR2 is SYDVKM. The CDR3 consists of 14 residues. The CDR3 region has the DNA TGTGCCAGCATCAACAGGGGGGGTGGAAACACCATATATTTT. Translated: CASINRGGGNTIYF.

This clone was recorded a few times. The V call is TRBV15, the J call TRBJ1-1, with unresolved D. V lost 1 base and J lost 1, with 7 bases in between. CDR3 length: 14 amino acids. Germline assignment: CDR1 LNHNV and CDR2 YYDKDF (reference sequence). This chain's CDR3 is CATSRGRGNTEAFF. The DNA for the CDR3 is TGTGCCACCAGCAGAGGCCGGGGGAACACTGAAGCTTTCTTT.

The chain uses TRBV2 and TRBJ1-1; 7 bases match TRBD1. After removal of 3 bases from V and 8 bases from J, the junction contained 6 bases not matched to a gene. The CDR3 covers 13 residues. Germline-derived CDR1 and CDR2 are SNHLY and FYNNEI. The CDR3 is CASSDGTAVEAFF. DNA for the CDR3: TGTGCCAGCAGTGATGGGACAGCCGTAGAAGCTTTCTTT.

The chain is built from TRBV20-1 and TRBJ1-2, with a possible D match to TRBD1 (6 bases). Germline loops: CDR1 DFQATT, CDR2 SNEGSKA (reference sequence). This CDR3 is built from 11 residues. The V end lost 6 bases, the J end lost 12 bases, and 17 bases lay between the germline ends. The CDR3 spells CSAEWTVTDTF. The DNA of the CDR3 is TGCAGTGCGGAGTGGACAGTAACAGACACCTTC.

This sequence joins TRBV28 and TRBJ2-7; D perhaps matches TRBD1 (5 bases). This CDR3 is built from 13 residues. The germline V gene encodes CDR1 MDHEN and CDR2 SYDVKM. V lost 6 bases, J lost 0 bases, and 9 bases lay in between. The CDR3 is CASSPGNSYEQYF. For the CDR3, the DNA is TGTGCCAGCAGCCCAGGGAACTCCTACGAGCAGTACTTC. The full variable domain, completed using reference TRBV28 and TRBJ2-7, is DVKVTQSSRYLVKRTGEKVFLECVQDMDHENMFWYRQDPGLGLRLIYFSYDVKMKEKGDIPEGYSVSREKKERFSLILESASTNQTSMYLCASSPGNSYEQYFGPGTRLTVT.

The J gene is TRBJ2-4, the V gene TRBV21-1; the table's D call of TRBD1 was not tested on the DNA. TRBV21-1 is labeled a pseudogene. This CDR3 contains 19 residues. CDR3: CASSNLFRTGGVAKNIQYF. CDR3 DNA: TGTGCCAGCAGCAACCTATTCCGGACAGGGGGGGTAGCCAAAAACATTCAGTACTTC.

This rearrangement joins TRBV6-5 to TRBJ2-7, with 8 bases aligning to TRBD1. The J segment lost 0 bases and the V segment lost 2 bases, leaving 6 bases of the junction unmatched. The CDR3 is made up of 16 amino acids. Germline CDR1 reads MNHEY; CDR2 reads SVGAGI. For the CDR3, the DNA is TGTGCCAGCAGTTACACGGACAGGGTTCCCTCCTACGAGCAGTACTTC. Amino acids: CASSYTDRVPSYEQYF.

V gene TRBV28 combines with J gene TRBJ1-5; D is uncertain. V was pared by 5 bases and J by 3 bases, with 11 bases between. The CDR3 is 14 residues long. The germline gives CDR1 MDHEN, CDR2 SYDVKM. For the CDR3, the DNA is TGTGCCAGCAGTCCCGAGCTTGTCAATCAGCCCCAGCATTTT. The encoded protein is CASSPELVNQPQHF.

The chain carries TRBV15 and TRBJ2-3, with D possibly matching TRBD2 (6 bases). Trimming removed 1 base from V and 0 bases from J, with 11 bases in between. The length of the CDR3 is 16 residues. From germline, CDR1 is LNHNV and CDR2 YYDKDF (reference sequence). Written as DNA, the CDR3 is TGTGCCACCAGCAGAGGCCTCGGGAGTAGCACAGATACGCAGTATTTT. This sequence encodes CATSRGLGSSTDTQYF.

The chain is built from TRBV5-1 and TRBJ2-5, with D possibly being TRBD2 (6 bases). V lost 4 bases and J 2 bases, leaving 12 bases between the germline ends. Germline-derived CDR1 and CDR2 are SGHRS and YFSETQ. The CDR3 has 14 amino acids. The DNA for the CDR3 is TGCGCCAGCAGCGGAGGGGACTTACAAGAGACCCAGTACTTC. Its protein is CASSGGDLQETQYF.

This clone has more than one count but fewer than ten. The sample holds other DNA sequences that translate to the same CDR3. The chain has TRBV6-5 and TRBJ1-5, with TRBD1 matching 8 bases. Germline V gives CDR1 MNHEY, CDR2 SVGAGI. V gave up 4 bases and J gave up 6 bases; unmatched junction bases: 5. The CDR3 has 14 amino acids. CDR3 in amino acids: CASSWTGQGQPQHF. The CDR3 nucleotides are TGTGCCAGCAGTTGGACAGGGCAAGGTCAGCCCCAGCATTTT.

CDR3 bases: TGTGCCAGCAGTTACTCGGTACTAGCCGGGCAGGATGAGCAGTTCTTC. This sequence encodes CASSYSVLAGQDEQFF. This chain connects TRBV6-5 to TRBJ2-1, with D possibly being TRBD2 (6 bases). The V end was cut by 0 bases, the J end by 8 bases, with 17 bases between. CDR3 size: 16 residues. CDR1 is MNHEY, CDR2 SVGAGI, per germline.

This chain links TRBV24-1 with TRBJ1-4; D uncertain. Trimming cost V 9 bases and J 8 bases, with 15 bases left between them. Germline lookup yields CDR1 KGHDR and CDR2 SFDVKD. The CDR3 totals 13 residues. CDR3 region: CATGGESDEKLFF. DNA for the CDR3: TGTGCCACCGGCGGGGAATCGGACGAAAAACTGTTTTTT.